A selection of T cell receptor beta chains follows, all from one sample in a study of blood T cells in healthy people across ages. One entry per CDR3 protein results from TCRdb running MiXCR on the 5' RACE reads. The table has about 810,000 distinct CDR3 sequences, roughly 40% seen once; the top ten hold over 10%. Specimen: blood. The source is a man aged 18 to 35 in good health. Each CDR3 is given with its conserved first and last residue. D genes are given only for firm matches. A row's size may be missing; if present it is once, few, many or a size class.

>-|TRBJ1-4|14|TRBD1|TRBV12-3/TRBV12-4
TGTGCCAGCAGTGAGACAGGGAGCATTAAAAAACTGTTTTTT
CASSETGSIKKLFF
>-|TRBJ2-3|16|TRBD2|TRBV20-1
TGCAGTGCTAGGATAGGGACTAGCGCGGGGACAGATACGCAGTATTTT
CSARIGTSAGTDTQYF
>few|TRBJ1-6|14|-|TRBV5-1
TGCGCCAGCAGCTTGGGGCAGACGGAATCACCCCTCCACTTT
CASSLGQTESPLHF
>few|TRBJ2-4|14|-|TRBV7-2
TGTGCCAGCAGTTTATACGAGGGGCGAAACATTCAGTACTTC
CASSLYEGRNIQYF
>many|TRBJ1-6|15|-|TRBV9
TGTGCCAGCAGCGTAAGTGCGGGGATTAATTCACCCCTCCACTTT
CASSVSAGINSPLHF
>-|TRBJ2-1|16|TRBD2|TRBV2
TGTGCCAGCAGTATTCTAGCGGGGGGGCACTACAATGAGCAGTTCTTC
CASSILAGGHYNEQFF
>-|TRBJ1-2|15|-|TRBV2
TGTGCCAGCAGAGCTTCTTGGAACCGGGGTTATGGCTACACCTTC
CASRASWNRGYGYTF
>many|TRBJ2-5|14|-|TRBV7-3
TGTGCCAGCAGCTTAAGGCCAACTCAAGAGACCCAGTACTTC
CASSLRPTQETQYF
>-|TRBJ2-2|17|-|TRBV12-3/TRBV12-4
TGTGTCAGCAGTCCAGGCCCCGGGGGTCCGGACACCGGGGAGCTGTTTTTT
CVSSPGPGGPDTGELFF
>few|TRBJ1-1|14|-|TRBV12-3/TRBV12-4
TGTGCCAGCAGTTTAACTTCCGGGAACACTGAAGCTTTCTTT
CASSLTSGNTEAFF
>few|TRBJ2-3|12|-|TRBV12-3/TRBV12-4
TGTGCCAGCAGTTTAACCTGGGATACGCAGTATTTT
CASSLTWDTQYF
>-|TRBJ2-3|15|-|TRBV20-1
TGCAGTGCTGCTACCGGACGGATTAGCACAGATACGCAGTATTTT
CSAATGRISTDTQYF
>-|TRBJ2-5|15|-|TRBV7-2
TGTGCCAACAGCTTAGCGTGGGGGCCCTACGATGAGCAGTACTTC
CANSLAWGPYDEQYF
>many|TRBJ1-4|13|-|TRBV5-1
TGCGCCAGCAGCTCCGGGACAAATGAAAAACTGTTTTTT
CASSSGTNEKLFF
>-|TRBJ1-5|14|TRBD1|TRBV6-2/TRBV6-3
TGTGCCAGCAGGCCGGACAGGCCCAATCAGCCCCAGCATTTT
CASRPDRPNQPQHF
>few|TRBJ2-7|15|-|TRBV7-2
TGTGCCAGCAGGTCGGGGGGCCACATTTCGTACGAGCAGTACTTC
CASRSGGHISYEQYF
>once|TRBJ2-3|15|TRBD1|TRBV5-1
TGCGCCAGCAGCTTCCGGGGACAGGCCGCAGATACGCAGTATTTT
CASSFRGQAADTQYF
>many|TRBJ1-1|13|-|TRBV4-3
TGCGCCAGCAATCGGCAGGGTGACACTGAAGCTTTCTTT
CASNRQGDTEAFF
>-|TRBJ2-7|15|-|TRBV6-2/TRBV6-3
TGTGCCAGCAGTCCAGCGGCCCTCTCCTACAATGAGCAGTACTTC
CASSPAALSYNEQYF
>once|TRBJ2-1|19|TRBD1|TRBV7-9
TGTGCCAGCATCCATATGGGACAGGGGGCCGGAGGATCCTACAATGAGCAGTTATTC
CASIHMGQGAGGSYNEQLF
>-|TRBJ2-7|13|-|TRBV9
TGTGCCAGCAGCGTCCAGGGAAAGGACGAGCAGTACTTC
CASSVQGKDEQYF
>-|TRBJ2-3|12|-|TRBV20-1
TGCAGTGCCACCGGGACTTCGGATGCGCAGTATTTT
CSATGTSDAQYF
>-|TRBJ1-2|13|-|TRBV10-3
TGTGCCAGCAGTGAGCAACAGGGTCGGGGCTACACCTTC
CASSEQQGRGYTF
>many|TRBJ2-3|15|-|TRBV4-3
TGCGCCAGCAGCCAACAAGGGGGGTTAGCAGATACGCAGTATTTT
CASSQQGGLADTQYF
>many|TRBJ2-7|14|-|TRBV29-1
TGCAGCGGGAGAACAGGGAACCCCGCCTACGAGCAGTACTTC
CSGRTGNPAYEQYF
>many|TRBJ2-4|16|TRBD2|TRBV9
TGTGCCGGGCAGGAGCGGGGACTCTTAGCCAAAAACATTCAGTACTTC
CAGQERGLLAKNIQYF
>-|TRBJ2-5|14|TRBD2|TRBV7-2
TGTGCCAGCAGCCCGGGGAGGGGCACAGAGACCCAGTACTTC
CASSPGRGTETQYF
>-|TRBJ2-1|16|-|TRBV9
TGTGCCAGCAGCGTCCTGCCGGGTAGCTCCTCCAATGAGCAGTTCTTC
CASSVLPGSSSNEQFF
>many|TRBJ2-3|14|-|TRBV5-1
TGTGCCAGCAGTTTCGGACAGGGAGGGGATACGCAGTATTTT
CASSFGQGGDTQYF
>-|TRBJ2-5|13|-|TRBV6-6
TGTGCCAGCAGCCAGATACCCCAGGGGACCCAGTACTTC
CASSQIPQGTQYF
>few|TRBJ2-6|16|-|TRBV12-3/TRBV12-4
TGTGCCAGCACAAATAAGAGACACTCTGGGGCCAACGTCCTGACTTTC
CASTNKRHSGANVLTF